The 15 T cell receptor beta chains presented below share a single source sample, sequenced in a study of T cell repertoires in cytomegalovirus infection. For these receptors, no antigen is known. TCRdb used MiXCR to reprocess the reads, holding one entry per CDR3 protein. Counted here are 650,000 to 900,000 distinct CDR3 sequences, 30% to 35% occurring once; the ten biggest clones make up 12%. Material: cultured CD8+ T cells from PBMCs, obtained from culture after CMV antigen stimulation. The receptors shown here come from a human donor in good health (CMV status not recorded). Some clones in this sample may be carry-over from other donors' samples.

This clonotype was detected many times. This rearrangement joins TRBV7-2 to TRBJ2-3; TRBD1 matches at 8 bases. Germline-derived CDR1 and CDR2 are SGHTA and FQGNSA. CDR3 length: 15 residues. Trimming took 5 bases from V and 3 from J; bases not matched to a gene: 7. CDR3 sequence reads: CASSNDRGQTDTQYF. CDR3 DNA: TGTGCCAGCAGCAATGACAGGGGTCAGACAGATACGCAGTATTTT.

This clonotype was detected only a few times. V is TRBV27 and J is TRBJ1-1; D remains unclear. The CDR3 consists of 13 residues. Per the germline V gene, CDR1 is MNHEY and CDR2 is SMNVEV (reference sequence). Trimming stripped 7 bases from V and 0 bases from J, with 9 bases between. The CDR3 DNA reads as TGTGCCAGCACCCGAGTTATGAACACTGAAGCTTTCTTT. Protein: CASTRVMNTEAFF.

This clonotype was recorded a few times. A junction end diverges from the germline sequence, so it may reflect a read error. The chain joins TRBV19 to TRBJ1-1; tentative D call: TRBD1 (6 bases). The germline V gene has CDR1 LNHDA and CDR2 SQIVND (reference sequence). There are 11 residues in the CDR3. The CDR3 DNA reads TGTGCAAGTAGGGGGGCGACTGAAGCTTTCTTT. It codes for CASRGATEAFF.

This clonotype was detected a few times. This chain uses TRBV12-3 or TRBV12-4 with TRBJ2-4; 7 nucleotides line up with TRBD2. The CDR3 has 13 residues. J lost 5 bases, V lost 7 bases, and 5 bases had no gene match. The CDR3 DNA follows: TGTGCCAGCACGCGGGGGAAAGAAAACATTCAGTACTTC. Translating gives CASTRGKENIQYF.

This chain uses TRBV12-3 or TRBV12-4 with TRBJ1-1, with D possibly matching TRBD1 (6 bases). This CDR3 comprises 13 residues. Between the trimmed V and J ends, which lost 7 bases and 1 base, there was a span of 10 bases. DNA for the CDR3: TGTGCCAGCACTACGGACAGGAACACTGAAGCTTTCTTT. This codes for CASTTDRNTEAFF.

CDR3 DNA: TGTGCCAGCAGTCACCCCCGGGCACTAGCGGGGGTCTACGAGCAGTACTTC. Translated, it gives CASSHPRALAGVYEQYF. The chain employs TRBV7-9 and TRBJ2-7; 11 bases match TRBD2. The CDR3 loop spans 17 amino acids. V shed 6 bases and J 3 bases; nucleotides not matched to a gene: 13. Germline-derived CDR1 and CDR2 are SEHNR and FQNEAQ (reference sequence).

The rearrangement uses TRBV7-9 and TRBJ2-1; D gene ambiguous. V dropped 2 bases and J dropped 6 bases, with 8 bases sitting between them. Germline V gene sequence: CDR1 SEHNR, CDR2 FQNEAQ (reference sequence). The CDR3 loop spans 13 amino acids. DNA of the CDR3: TGTGCCAGCAGCTTAAAAGGGCTCAATGAGCAGTTCTTC. Its translation is CASSLKGLNEQFF. The variable domain in full, completed from reference TRBV7-9 and TRBJ2-1, reads DTGVSQNPRHKITKRGQNVTFRCDPISEHNRLYWYRQTLGQGPEFLTYFQNEAQLEKSRLLSDRFSAERPKGSFSTLEIQRTEQGDSAMYLCASSLKGLNEQFFGPGTRLTVL.

V gene TRBV2 combines with J gene TRBJ2-2; a possible D gene is TRBD1 (6 bases). The ends were cut back, 6 bases at V and 4 bases at J, with 18 bases in the middle. The CDR3 sequence is 16 residues long. Germline V CDR1 and CDR2: SNHLY, FYNNEI. CDR3 sequence (DNA): TGTGCCAGCAGGGGCTTGGTACAGGGAGTCACCGGGGAGCTGTTTTTT. Translation gives CASRGLVQGVTGELFF.

This chain links TRBV6-6 with TRBJ2-7; perhaps TRBD1 as D (5 bases). Trimming took off 0 bases at V and 1 base at J, with 13 bases between the two ends. The CDR3 sequence is 16 residues long. CDR1 and CDR2 (germline): MNHNY, SVGAGI (reference sequence). CDR3 DNA: TGTGCCAGCAGTTACTCGCAGGGTTCGGGTTCCTACGAGCAGTACGTC. It specifies CASSYSQGSGSYEQYV.

This clonotype was seen a single time. The rearrangement joins TRBV20-1 to TRBJ1-6; maybe TRBD1 (5 bases). Germline-derived CDR1 and CDR2 are DFQATT and SNEGSKA (reference sequence). Trimming shortened V by 5 bases and J by 0 bases, and 14 bases separated the two germline ends. This CDR3 comprises 16 residues. CDR3 loop: CSAHRDGSSYNSPLHF. The DNA for the CDR3 is TGCAGTGCTCATCGGGACGGGAGCTCCTATAATTCACCCCTCCACTTT.

This clonotype was observed a handful of times. This sequence joins TRBV5-4 and TRBJ2-1; D might be TRBD1 (6 bases). The CDR3 loop spans 13 amino acids. The V end lost 1 base, the J end lost 8 bases, and 10 bases lay between the germline ends. The germline gives CDR1 SGHNT, CDR2 YYREEE (reference sequence). CDR3 in amino acids: CASSLQGSDEQFF. In nucleotides, the CDR3 is TGTGCCAGCAGCTTGCAGGGGTCGGATGAGCAGTTCTTC.

This clonotype was counted only a few times. V and J are TRBV12-3 or TRBV12-4 and TRBJ1-2, with 7 bases fitting TRBD1. The ends lost 5 bases at V and 7 bases at J; junction bases unmatched: 4. The CDR3 runs to 12 residues. CDR3 bases: TGTGCCAGCAGTGAAGGGGGCATTGGCTACACCTTC. Amino acids: CASSEGGIGYTF.

In this sample, this clonotype turned up many times. The V and J genes are TRBV7-9 and TRBJ1-2; no clear D gene. Trimming pared 1 base from V and 8 bases from J, leaving 11 bases between. CDR1 is SEHNR, CDR2 FQNEAQ, per germline (reference sequence). The CDR3 has 13 residues. In DNA, the CDR3 is TGTGCCAGCAGCTTAGACAGAAATAGAGGCTACACCTTC. It codes for CASSLDRNRGYTF.

This clonotype was recorded many times. The rearrangement links TRBV7-2 to TRBJ2-5, with 7 bases fitting TRBD2. Germline-derived CDR1 and CDR2 are SGHTA and FQGNSA. J lost 4 bases, V lost 5 bases, and 7 bases had no gene match. The CDR3 consists of 14 residues. The CDR3 bases are TGTGCCAGCAGCCCCTTCCGCGGGGGAGAGACCCAGTACTTC. Protein: CASSPFRGGETQYF.

This clonotype has ten or more counts. The DNA of the CDR3 is TGCAGTGCTAGAGACCGACAGGGCCCCTACGAGCAGTACTTC. Its protein is CSARDRQGPYEQYF. V usage is TRBV20-1 and J usage is TRBJ2-7, with 7 bases matching TRBD1. From germline, CDR1 is DFQATT and CDR2 SNEGSKA (reference sequence). The CDR3 is made up of 14 amino acids. Germline trimming cut 0 bases from V and 2 bases from J; bases unmatched to any gene: 4.